The TCR beta chain under discussion was sequenced for a study of spatial heterogeneity in lung cancer. The study, taken as a whole, reports: Detection of ubiquitous tumor TCRs in blood was higher at resection than follow-up.

Specified time point: sample taken at primary tumor resection. Whole RNA from tumor, nontumor lung or frozen PBMC was sequenced unsorted. The donor population consisted of approximately 79 patients with untreated, early-stage non-small cell lung cancer. TCR cDNA molecules each carried a unique molecular identifier. A single record per CDR3 protein comes from TCRdb applying MiXCR to the 5' RACE reads. The profile shows 35,000 to 55,000 distinct CDR3 sequences, roughly 15% of them singletons. This clonotype was picked up many times. The antigen is undetermined. One end of the junction varies from germline; a read error may be responsible. This TCR was recovered from a male donor with early-stage non-small cell lung cancer. This sample comprised PBMCs, obtained at surgery.

The CDR3 loop reads CASSLGQGAYEQYF. CDR3 DNA sequence: TGTGCTAGCAGCTTAGGACAGGGGGCCTACGAGCAGTACTTC. This chain links TRBV7-7 with TRBJ2-7, with 10 bases aligning to TRBD1. Germline V lookup: CDR1 SSHAT, CDR2 FNYEAQ (reference sequence). This CDR3 spans 14 amino acids.